These 27 T cell receptor beta chains were all obtained from the same sample, sequenced in a study of shared clonotypes between healthy human individuals. Assay: immunoSEQ multiplex PCR; the TCRdb copy retains only in-frame clones and omits some. The sample lists over 950,000 clones; 60% to 85% were seen once. The sample taken for sequencing was memory CD4+ T cells from PBMCs. As to subset: CD45RA-negative fraction. Receptor source: a man aged 18 to 29 in good health. Some clones in this sample may be carry-over from other donors' samples.

The V gene is TRBV2, the J gene TRBJ2-7, with D maybe TRBD2 (5 bases). Germline-derived CDR1 and CDR2 are SNHLY and FYNNEI. Trimming left V 1 base short and J 4 bases short, with 11 bases between. This CDR3 region has 14 residues. Here the CDR3 reads CASSEVPGRYEQYF. The CDR3 nucleotides are TGTGCCAGCAGTGAAGTCCCGGGAAGGTACGAGCAGTACTTC.

V usage is TRBV27 and J usage is TRBJ2-7; no clear D gene. CDR1 is MNHEY and CDR2 is SMNVEV in the germline V gene (reference sequence). V lost 5 bases and J 4 bases, leaving 18 bases between the germline ends. The CDR3 is made up of 15 amino acids. The CDR3 is CASSPQSKVPYEQYF. The CDR3 DNA is TGTGCCAGCAGTCCCCAGTCCAAGGTCCCATACGAGCAGTACTTC.

This clone appeared a single time. This rearrangement joins TRBV5-1 to TRBJ2-5, with D perhaps TRBD2 (6 bases). The germline V gene has CDR1 SGHRS and CDR2 YFSETQ. The CDR3 covers 14 residues. V gave up 5 bases and J gave up 4 bases, with 15 bases separating them. The CDR3 here is CASRLLDGGETQYF. The CDR3 DNA is TGCGCCAGCAGACTTCTGGACGGGGGAGAGACCCAGTACTTC.

This clone was counted at least ten times. The same CDR3 arises from other DNA sequences in this sample as well. The chain recombines TRBV19 with TRBJ2-1; 9 nucleotides match TRBD2. With 1 base clipped from V and 7 bases from J, the junction kept 5 bases outside the gene matches. The CDR3 covers 15 residues. Germline V gene sequence: CDR1 LNHDA, CDR2 SQIVND (reference sequence). The CDR3 sequence is CASSIGGRAGNEQFF. CDR3 sequence (DNA): TGTGCCAGTAGTATAGGCGGGAGGGCCGGGAATGAGCAGTTCTTC.

This chain links TRBV7-2 with TRBJ1-5; D gene uncertain. Germline CDR1 reads SGHTA; CDR2 reads FQGNSA. V was clipped by 5 bases and J by 4 bases, with 9 bases between them. The CDR3 sequence is 13 residues long. CDR3 DNA: TGTGCCAGCAGCCGCAGTCTTAATCAGCCCCAGCATTTT. Amino acids: CASSRSLNQPQHF.

J is TRBJ2-3 and V is TRBV21-1; the tabulated D call, TRBD2, remains unverified against the DNA. TRBV21-1 is shown as a pseudogene. CDR3 length equals 18 residues. DNA of the CDR3: TGTGCCAGAAGGGCGCGGCTAGCGGGAGGGGGACACACAGATACGCAGTATTTT. Its protein product is CARRARLAGGGHTDTQYF.

The J gene is TRBJ2-7, the V gene TRBV29-1; perhaps D is TRBD1 or TRBD2 (5 bases each). Germline lookup yields CDR1 SQVTM and CDR2 ANQGSEA. The CDR3 runs 15 residues. The V and J ends lost 3 bases and 0 bases respectively, with 15 bases between them. The CDR3 spells CSVEDGRDASYEQYF. For the CDR3, the DNA is TGCAGCGTTGAGGACGGACGGGACGCCTCCTACGAGCAGTACTTC.

V usage is TRBV20-1 and J usage is TRBJ2-1; D is perhaps TRBD2 (5 bases). Germline V CDR1 and CDR2: DFQATT, SNEGSKA (reference sequence). With 6 bases removed from V and 12 bases from J, the gap between germline ends came to 15 bases. The CDR3 consists of 11 residues. CDR3 loop: CSARLAPWQFF. CDR3 DNA sequence: TGCAGTGCAAGGCTAGCCCCGTGGCAGTTCTTC.

This clone was found many times. The rearrangement joins TRBV30 to TRBJ1-4, with TRBD1 matching over 9 bases. The trim removed 3 bases at V and 10 bases at J, leaving 9 bases unmatched. Looked up from germline, CDR1 is GTSNPN and CDR2 is SVGIG (reference sequence). This CDR3 spans 14 amino acids. The CDR3 loop is CAWSEGTGRGKLFF. CDR3 bases: TGTGCCTGGAGCGAAGGGACAGGGCGAGGAAAACTGTTTTTT.

The rearrangement joins TRBV6-4 to TRBJ2-2, with TRBD2 matching over 10 bases. V lost 3 bases, J lost 3 bases, and 10 bases stayed unmatched. Germline V gives CDR1 MRHNA, CDR2 SNTAGT. CDR3 size: 18 residues. As DNA, the CDR3 is TGTGCCAGCAGTGAAGGACTAGCGGCCTCAGGGGACACCGGGGAGCTGTTTTTT. Protein sequence: CASSEGLAASGDTGELFF.

A remark on this clone: It may be a read error: a sequence one base away is much more abundant. This chain links TRBV6-1 with TRBJ1-2; perhaps TRBD1 as D (5 bases). CDR3 length: 13 amino acids. CDR1 is MNHNS and CDR2 is SASEGT in the germline V gene. The V end lost 5 bases, the J end lost 2 bases, and 9 bases lay between the germline ends. The CDR3 spells CASSSGLNYGYTF. The CDR3 DNA follows: TGTGCCAGCAGTTCGGGACTGAACTATGGCTACACCTTC.

Notes on this clone: Other nucleotide sequences from this sample produce the same CDR3. The chain couples TRBV7-2 to TRBJ2-3, with TRBD1 as a possible D gene (6 bases). V was clipped by 1 base and J by 1 base, with 6 bases between them. Germline CDR1 is SGHTA and CDR2 is FQGNSA. This CDR3 has 14 amino acids. The CDR3 coding sequence is TGTGCCAGCAGCTTAGGGGGGCGCACAGATACGCAGTATTTT. Amino acid sequence: CASSLGGRTDTQYF. The full variable domain, rest sourced from reference TRBV7-2 and TRBJ2-3, is GAGVSQSPSNKVTEKGKDVELRCDPISGHTALYWYRQSLGQGLEFLIYFQGNSAPDKSGLPSDRFSAERTGGSVSTLTIQRTQQEDSAVYLCASSLGGRTDTQYFGPGTRLTVL.

The chain has TRBV18 and TRBJ1-2; D remains ambiguous. Looked up from germline, CDR1 is KGHSH and CDR2 is LQKENI. The CDR3 contains 16 residues. Deletions cut 2 bases from V and 0 bases from J, with 13 bases between. In DNA, the CDR3 is TGTGCCAGCTCACCATCCTCGAGGGCAACTAACTATGGCTACACCTTC. It translates to CASSPSSRATNYGYTF.

The chain employs TRBV6-4 and TRBJ1-5; D is unresolved. The CDR3 extends over 13 amino acids. The germline V gene has CDR1 MRHNA and CDR2 SNTAGT. Trimming shortened V by 4 bases and J by 1 base, and 5 bases separated the two germline ends. CDR3 in DNA: TGTGCCAGCAGTGCGGGGAGCAATCAGCCCCAGCATTTT. Its translation is CASSAGSNQPQHF.

The genes are TRBV28 and TRBJ2-7; TRBD2 agrees at 8 bases. Trimming cost V 0 bases and J 4 bases; bases outside gene matches: 8. CDR3 length equals 16 residues. CDR1 and CDR2 from the germline V gene are MDHEN and SYDVKM. CDR3 nucleotides: TGTGCCAGCAGTTTATGGGCTGGCGGGGGGTGGTACGAGCAGTACTTC. Translating gives CASSLWAGGGWYEQYF.

The rearrangement joins TRBV27 to TRBJ2-3; 16 nucleotides agree with TRBD2. This CDR3 contains 17 residues. V dropped 6 bases and J dropped 0; count of bases not matched to a gene: 3. CDR1 and CDR2 from the germline V gene are MNHEY and SMNVEV (reference sequence). In DNA form, the CDR3 reads TGTGCCAGCAGGGGACTAGCGGGAGGGCCGAGCACAGATACGCAGTATTTT. Its translation: CASRGLAGGPSTDTQYF.

CDR3 nucleotide sequence: TGTGCCAGCAGCCAAGAGGTGGCTAGCGGGGCCAACGTCCTGACTTTC. This codes for CASSQEVASGANVLTF. This chain joins TRBV4-2 and TRBJ2-6, with D possibly matching TRBD2 (5 bases). V was clipped by 0 bases and J by 4 bases, with 10 bases between them. Germline V gene sequence: CDR1 LGHNA, CDR2 YNFKEQ. There are 16 residues in the CDR3.

The chain recombines TRBV28 with TRBJ1-1, with 7 positions matching TRBD1. CDR1 is MDHEN and CDR2 is SYDVKM in the germline V gene. After removal of 8 bases from V and 10 bases from J, the junction contained 7 bases not matched to a gene. The CDR3 runs 11 residues. This chain's CDR3 is CASSGGFAAFF. The CDR3 DNA is TGTGCCAGCTCAGGGGGTTTTGCAGCTTTCTTT. The complete variable domain, with remaining parts taken from reference TRBV28 and TRBJ1-1, reads DVKVTQSSRYLVKRTGEKVFLECVQDMDHENMFWYRQDPGLGLRLIYFSYDVKMKEKGDIPEGYSVSREKKERFSLILESASTNQTSMYLCASSGGFAAFFGQGTRLTVV.

The chain couples TRBV19 to TRBJ1-5; 9 bases are a match to TRBD1. Unmatched junction bases numbered 4, after V lost 6 bases and J lost 4 bases. The CDR3 covers 14 residues. CDR1 is LNHDA, CDR2 SQIVND, per germline (reference sequence). The CDR3 spells CASSMDRGNQPQHF. CDR3 nucleotide sequence: TGTGCCAGTAGCATGGACAGGGGAAATCAGCCCCAGCATTTT.

This clone was observed a few times. A far larger clone differs by one base, so this is likely a read error. The chain carries TRBV20-1 and TRBJ2-4; D is possibly TRBD1 or TRBD2 (5 bases each). Germline CDR1 DFQATT, CDR2 SNEGSKA (reference sequence). The CDR3 has 11 amino acids. The CDR3 loop reads CSARSGTIQCF. CDR3 DNA sequence: TGCAGTGCCAGGTCCGGGACCATTCAGTGCTTC.

The rearrangement uses TRBV5-1 and TRBJ2-7; D unclear. V lost 7 bases to trimming and J lost 2 bases, with 16 bases between them. Germline assignment: CDR1 SGHRS and CDR2 YFSETQ. This CDR3 has 14 residues. Here the CDR3 reads CASRPSWIAYEQYF. The CDR3 region has the DNA TGCGCCAGCCGACCTTCCTGGATCGCCTACGAGCAGTACTTC.

This clone showed up just a few times. The J gene is TRBJ2-5, the V gene TRBV7-3; D possibly matches TRBD1 or TRBD2 (6 bases each). Looked up from germline, CDR1 is SGHTA and CDR2 is FQGTGA. The CDR3 totals 13 residues. V lost 5 bases to trimming and J lost 5 bases, with 12 bases between them. DNA for the CDR3: TGTGCCAGCAGCCGGGGGCGCGGGGAGACCCAGTACTTC. Protein product: CASSRGRGETQYF.

This clone was observed a handful of times. A much larger clone differs by one base, so this may be a read error. Other DNA sequences in this specimen translate into the identical CDR3. The genes are TRBV7-9 and TRBJ2-2; D not certain. The CDR3 consists of 12 residues. The germline V gene encodes CDR1 SEHNR and CDR2 FQNEAQ (reference sequence). Trimming stripped 2 bases from V and 2 bases from J, with 0 bases between. Here the CDR3 reads CASSLNTGELFF. The CDR3, as DNA: TGTGCCAGCAGCTTAAACACCGGGGAGCTGTTTTTT.

The V gene is TRBV6-6, the J gene TRBJ1-5, with unresolved D. CDR1 is MNHNY, CDR2 SVGAGI, per germline (reference sequence). The CDR3 has 15 residues. The V end lost 2 bases, the J end lost 1 base, and 9 bases lay between the germline ends. The CDR3 nucleotides are TGTGCCAGCAGTTACGAAGGTCGGAGCAATCAGCCCCAGCATTTT. Its protein product is CASSYEGRSNQPQHF.

The chain is built from TRBV7-2 and TRBJ2-1; 11 nucleotides line up with TRBD2. The V gene's germline CDR1 is SGHTA and CDR2 FQGNSA. This CDR3 contains 18 residues. Trimming took 5 bases from V and 5 from J; bases not matched to a gene: 14. CDR3 protein: CASSTTSGNRWGNNEQFF. For the CDR3, the DNA is TGTGCCAGCAGCACGACTAGCGGGAACAGGTGGGGCAACAATGAGCAGTTCTTC.

This clone has a single count. The V call is TRBV7-3, the J call TRBJ1-5; 8 nucleotides line up with TRBD1. J lost 0 bases, V lost 2 bases, and 6 bases had no gene match. Germline loops: CDR1 SGHTA, CDR2 FQGTGA. CDR3 length: 17 amino acids. In nucleotides, the CDR3 is TGTGCCAGCAGCTTACGGACAGGGCCTTTTAGCAATCAGCCCCAGCATTTT. It is translated as CASSLRTGPFSNQPQHF.

This clone was observed a single time. The chain carries TRBV7-3 and TRBJ1-5, with 9 nucleotides matching TRBD1. V was pared by 7 bases and J by 5 bases, with 18 bases of the junction left unmatched. Germline assignment: CDR1 SGHTA and CDR2 FQGTGA. The length of the CDR3 is 18 residues. The CDR3 DNA sequence: TGTGCCAGCACCGAAAATGACCGGGACAGGGTTGGTTATCAGCCCCAGCATTTT. The encoded protein is CASTENDRDRVGYQPQHF.